This T cell receptor (beta chain) was captured in a study of T cell changes during pregnancy in multiple sclerosis. Germline V gene sequence: CDR1 KGHSH, CDR2 LQKENI. The V gene end was trimmed by 0 bases and the J gene end by 4 bases; junction bases not matched to a gene: 1. CDR3 size: 15 residues. TCRdb keeps only in-frame clones here, not all; method: immunoSEQ multiplex PCR. The sample contains roughly 30,000 clones, 89% of which appear only once. This rearrangement joins TRBV18 to TRBJ2-1; 9 bases map to TRBD1. This specimen was CD8+ T cells from peripheral blood mononuclear cells, taken after pregnancy. The source of this sequence is a female donor with multiple sclerosis, enrolled in a pregnancy study. CDR3 protein: CASSPPGQGYNEQFF. CDR3 nucleotides: TGTGCCAGCTCACCACCGGGACAGGGTTACAATGAGCAGTTCTTC.